A selection of T cell receptor beta chains follows, all from one sample in a study of Graves' ophthalmopathy and Graves' hyperthyroidism. TCRdb passed the multiplex PCR reads through MiXCR, listing each CDR3 protein once. The sample shows about 500,000 distinct CDR3 sequences, roughly an eighth of them seen only once. Specimen: blood. These receptors were obtained from a woman in her 30s with Graves' ophthalmopathy. Each CDR3 is given with its conserved first and last residue. A D gene is named only where the DNA matches it firmly. Some rows have no size entry. The others give once, few or many, or a class for an expanded clone.

v_call,j_call,clone_size,d_call,cdr3_nt,cdr3_aa
TRBV2,TRBJ2-7,few,-,TGTGCCAGCAGTGAAGATCGGGAATCCTACGAGCAGTACTTC,CASSEDRESYEQYF
TRBV9,TRBJ2-7,many,TRBD2,TGTGCCAGCAGCGTGCTAGCGGGTACCACCTACGAGCAGTACTTC,CASSVLAGTTYEQYF
TRBV20-1,TRBJ1-2,many,-,TGCAGTGCTGATATCGAAGGTGAGGGCTACACCTTC,CSADIEGEGYTF
TRBV11-2,TRBJ1-6,many,-,TGTGCCAGCAGCTTAGTGGGGGTTCAGTCACCCCTCCACTTT,CASSLVGVQSPLHF
TRBV28,TRBJ2-4,many,-,TGTGCCAGCAGTGGGGAAAACATTCAGTACTTC,CASSGENIQYF
TRBV6-4,TRBJ1-1,-,-,TGTGCCAGCAGGGCCGGGACGGGTAACACTGAAGCTTTATTT,CASRAGTGNTEALF
TRBV12-3/TRBV12-4,TRBJ2-7,-,-,TGTGCCAGCAGCCTATCTAGCGAGAGACCTTACGAGCAGTACTTC,CASSLSSERPYEQYF
TRBV28,TRBJ1-5,many,TRBD1,TGTGCCAGCAGTTTATGGAGGACAGGTCGGAGCAATCAGCCCCAGCATTTT,CASSLWRTGRSNQPQHF
TRBV30,TRBJ1-2,-,-,TGTGCCTGCACCCTCGGGGCTTTCAACTATGGCTACACCTTC,CACTLGAFNYGYTF
TRBV11-2,TRBJ2-5,-,-,TGTGCCAGCAGCGTATTGAGGGAGGAGACCCAGTACTTC,CASSVLREETQYF
TRBV20-1,TRBJ1-1,few,-,TGCAGTGCGCCTCTAGGTTCCACTGAAGCTTTCTTT,CSAPLGSTEAFF
TRBV5-4,TRBJ2-5,-,TRBD1,TGTGCCAGCAGCTTGAGGGCAGGGGGAGAGACCCAGTACTTC,CASSLRAGGETQYF
TRBV11-2,TRBJ2-2,many,-,TGTGCCAGCAGCCGTGGGGCTAGCGTGAGCACCGGGGAGCTGTTTTTT,CASSRGASVSTGELFF
TRBV19,TRBJ1-2,-,TRBD1,TGTGCCAGTTCCCCGGGACAGGGGGAGCAAAGCTATGGCTACACCTTC,CASSPGQGEQSYGYTF
TRBV12-3/TRBV12-4,TRBJ1-5,many,-,TGTGCCAGCAGTTTATCGGCAGGTAGCAATCAGCCCCAGCATTTT,CASSLSAGSNQPQHF
TRBV7-2,TRBJ1-3,many,TRBD1,TGTGCCAGCAGCTCCGGGACAGGGGATGGAAACACCATATATTTT,CASSSGTGDGNTIYF
TRBV12-3/TRBV12-4,TRBJ2-2,many,TRBD1,TGTGCCAGCAATTCGGAGGACAGGTCCTCCGGGGAGCTGTTTTTT,CASNSEDRSSGELFF
TRBV20-1,TRBJ1-1,many,-,TGCAGTGCTAGGGGCGGGGGTCACACTGAAGCTTTCTTT,CSARGGGHTEAFF
TRBV11-2,TRBJ2-7,many,-,TGTGCCAGCAGCTTAGACACCGGGGCTGCCTACGAGCAGTACTTC,CASSLDTGAAYEQYF
TRBV12-3/TRBV12-4,TRBJ1-1,many,-,TGTGCCAGCAGGGTGAAGTTGAACACTGAAGCTTTCTTT,CASRVKLNTEAFF
TRBV6-1,TRBJ1-2,many,-,TGTGCCAGCAGCGAAGCTGGGAACTATGGCTACACCTTC,CASSEAGNYGYTF
TRBV29-1,TRBJ1-1,many,-,TGCAGCTTCCCCCAGAACACTGAAGCTTTCTTT,CSFPQNTEAFF
TRBV6-1,TRBJ2-5,-,TRBD1,TGTGCCAGCAGTGAGGGACAGGGAATATGGCGAGAGACCCAGTACTTC,CASSEGQGIWRETQYF
TRBV6-5,TRBJ2-4,many,-,TGTGCCAGCAGAAGGGATTTTCTAGCCAAAAACATTCAGTACTTC,CASRRDFLAKNIQYF
TRBV12-3/TRBV12-4,TRBJ2-5,many,-,TGTGCCAGCAGAAACACCGGGCCCCCGGAGACCCAGTACTTC,CASRNTGPPETQYF
TRBV12-3/TRBV12-4,TRBJ2-5,many,-,TGTGCCAGCACTCAGGGTAGAGGAGGGGAGACCCAGTACTTC,CASTQGRGGETQYF
TRBV19,TRBJ1-2,many,-,TGTGCCAGTAGTATAGACCCGGGTTACTATGGCTACACCTTC,CASSIDPGYYGYTF
TRBV6-5,TRBJ2-5,many,-,TGTGCCAGCAGTTACCGGGTGGTCGGAGAGACCCAGTACTTC,CASSYRVVGETQYF
TRBV5-1,TRBJ1-1,many,-,TGCGCCAGCAGCTTGGGCTGGGAGATTGAAGCTTTCTTT,CASSLGWEIEAFF
TRBV6-1,TRBJ1-3,few,-,TGTGCCAGCAGTGAATATATGGCATCCCGAGGAAGAAACACCATATATTTT,CASSEYMASRGRNTIYF
TRBV27,TRBJ1-5,many,TRBD1,TGTGCCAGCAGACCACGGACAGGGACGCCCCATCAGCCCCAGCATTTT,CASRPRTGTPHQPQHF
TRBV6-1,TRBJ2-7,-,-,TGTGCCAGTGCCGACACTGCCTACGTGCAGTACTTC,CASADTAYVQYF
TRBV24-1,TRBJ1-5,many,-,TGTGCCACGGGCGATAATAGCAATCAGCCCCAGCATTTT,CATGDNSNQPQHF
TRBV6-1,TRBJ2-7,many,TRBD1,TGTGCCAGCATCCGGACAGGGGGGTTTTACGAGCAGTACTTC,CASIRTGGFYEQYF
TRBV2,TRBJ2-7,many,-,TGTGCCAGCAGTGAAGGAATTTACAAAAACGAGCAGTACTTC,CASSEGIYKNEQYF
TRBV11-2,TRBJ2-7,few,TRBD2,TGTGCCAGCAGCCGTTCTAGCGGGGGGACTACCTACGAGCAGTACTTC,CASSRSSGGTTYEQYF
TRBV6-5,TRBJ2-2,many,-,TGTGCCAGCAGTTACGGTCGGCTGGCCGGGGAGCTGTTTTTT,CASSYGRLAGELFF
TRBV5-1,TRBJ1-2,many,TRBD1,TGCGCCAGCAGCCGGGGACAGGGATGGGGCTACACCTTC,CASSRGQGWGYTF
TRBV6-1,TRBJ2-2,many,TRBD1,TGTGCCAGCAGCCCCCAGGGGGCTTACGGGGAGCTGTTTTTT,CASSPQGAYGELFF
TRBV11-1,TRBJ1-1,many,-,TGTGCCAGCAGCTTAGGAGGGGACCACACTGAAGCTTTCTTT,CASSLGGDHTEAFF
TRBV3-1,TRBJ1-1,-,TRBD1,TGTGCCAGCAGCCATGCCGGGACAGGTCTACGGCGTAACACTGAAGCTTTCTTT,CASSHAGTGLRRNTEAFF
TRBV11-1,TRBJ1-3,many,-,TGTGCCAGCAGCTTAGTTACAGGGATCGGCGGAAACACCATATATTTT,CASSLVTGIGGNTIYF
TRBV5-1,TRBJ2-5,many,TRBD2,TGCGCCAGCAGCTTGGTGTCGACTAGCGGGGGAACCCAGTACTTC,CASSLVSTSGGTQYF
TRBV12-3/TRBV12-4,TRBJ1-1,many,TRBD1,TGTGCCAGCAGTTTAGAGGTGACAGGGTCCCCCTTGAACACTGAAGCTTTCTTT,CASSLEVTGSPLNTEAFF
TRBV4-2,TRBJ2-7,-,-,TGTGCCAGCAGCCAAGATCTCGGCGCATACGAGCAGTACTTC,CASSQDLGAYEQYF